The source of this T cell receptor (beta chain) is a study of technical replicates of blood from a handful of donors. The CDR3 contains 15 residues. CDR1 is SGHNT, CDR2 YENEEA, per germline. With 8 bases removed from V and 0 bases from J, the gap between germline ends came to 13 bases. The data were produced by immunoSEQ multiplex PCR, yet TCRdb's version contains in-frame clones alone and is incomplete. The profile shows 70,000 to 90,000 clones, approximately 94% of them singletons. The chain links TRBV11-3 to TRBJ2-2; a possible D gene is TRBD1 (6 bases). Sequencing was carried out using T cells isolated from PBMCs. The TCR originated in a human donor in good health. CDR3 residues: CASSGTFPNTGELFF. The CDR3 coding sequence is TGTGCCAGCTCTGGGACATTCCCGAACACCGGGGAGCTGTTTTTT.